The present T cell receptor beta chain was sequenced within a study of identical twins. Trimming shortened V by 5 bases and J by 1 base, and 11 bases separated the two germline ends. Germline V gene sequence: CDR1 DFQATT, CDR2 SNEGSKA (reference sequence). The CDR3 loop spans 14 amino acids. This clonotype was seen only a few times. TCRdb reprocessed the 5' RACE reads via MiXCR and lists one record per CDR3 protein. This sample has some 600,000 distinct CDR3 sequences; roughly 6.6% occur once, and the top ten carry 1.6%. The same sample was also studied in work on yellow fever vaccine responses in identical twins.

This TCR was recovered from a woman aged 18 to 35 in good health. What was sequenced was PBMCs. This chain connects TRBV20-1 to TRBJ2-2, with a tentative D call TRBD1 (6 bases). The CDR3 DNA sequence: TGCAGTGCTGCGCTCAGGGGGAACACCGGGGAGCTGTTTTTT. It translates to CSAALRGNTGELFF.